Listed below are T cell receptor beta chains from one sample, sequenced in a study of shared clonotypes between healthy human individuals. TCRdb's table, derived via immunoSEQ multiplex PCR, lists solely in-frame clones and lacks some. The sample contains 660,000 or so clones, approximately 96% of which appear only once. What was sequenced was naive CD8+ T cells sorted from blood. These receptors all stem from a woman aged 30 to 39 in good health. The CDR3 runs from the conserved cysteine through the conserved F or W. Fields, in order: V gene, clone size, J gene, D gene, CDR3 protein, CDR3 DNA. D genes are given only for firm matches. Size values are once, few and many counts, or a class for expanded clones, and some rows have none.

v_gene: TRBV14
abundance: .
j_gene: TRBJ2-1
d_gene: TRBD1
CDR3aa: CASRPTGGRGNEQFF
CDR3nt: TGTGCCAGCAGGCCTACAGGGGGCCGGGGAAATGAGCAGTTCTTC

v_gene: TRBV2
abundance: .
j_gene: TRBJ2-7
d_gene: .
CDR3aa: CASRDVVAYEQYF
CDR3nt: TGTGCCAGCAGGGACGTTGTAGCCTACGAGCAGTACTTC

v_gene: TRBV7-8
abundance: .
j_gene: TRBJ2-3
d_gene: .
CDR3aa: CASSLLGSTDTQYF
CDR3nt: TGTGCCAGCAGCTTACTTGGGAGCACAGATACGCAGTATTTT

v_gene: TRBV27
abundance: once
j_gene: TRBJ1-1
d_gene: .
CDR3aa: CASNKRRGLNTEAFF
CDR3nt: TGTGCCAGCAATAAGAGGCGGGGTCTGAACACTGAAGCTTTCTTT

v_gene: TRBV5-1
abundance: .
j_gene: TRBJ2-2
d_gene: .
CDR3aa: CASSWGLNTGELFF
CDR3nt: TGCGCCAGCAGCTGGGGGCTGAACACCGGGGAGCTGTTTTTT

v_gene: TRBV19
abundance: .
j_gene: TRBJ2-1
d_gene: TRBD2
CDR3aa: CASSIRAGGPVGEQFF
CDR3nt: TGTGCCAGTAGTATTAGGGCGGGAGGGCCGGTTGGAGAGCAGTTCTTC

v_gene: TRBV9
abundance: .
j_gene: TRBJ1-2
d_gene: .
CDR3aa: CASGPGLGGYTF
CDR3nt: TGTGCCAGCGGTCCGGGGTTGGGTGGCTACACCTTC

v_gene: TRBV19
abundance: .
j_gene: TRBJ1-1
d_gene: TRBD1
CDR3aa: CASSIGTGASEAFF
CDR3nt: TGTGCCAGTAGTATTGGGACAGGGGCATCTGAAGCTTTCTTT

v_gene: TRBV6-5
abundance: .
j_gene: TRBJ2-7
d_gene: .
CDR3aa: CASSYSPGTTDEQYF
CDR3nt: TGTGCCAGCAGTTACTCTCCAGGGACAACAGACGAGCAGTACTTC

v_gene: TRBV2
abundance: .
j_gene: TRBJ2-3
d_gene: .
CDR3aa: CASSSTSTDTDTQYF
CDR3nt: TGTGCCAGCAGCTCGACCTCGACAGACACAGATACGCAGTATTTT

v_gene: TRBV7-9
abundance: .
j_gene: TRBJ2-2
d_gene: TRBD2
CDR3aa: CASRPPLAGVTTGELFF
CDR3nt: TGTGCCAGCAGGCCCCCACTAGCGGGAGTCACCACCGGGGAGCTGTTTTTT

v_gene: TRBV30
abundance: .
j_gene: TRBJ1-3
d_gene: .
CDR3aa: CAWSEGGYSGNTIYF
CDR3nt: TGTGCCTGGAGTGAAGGCGGATACTCTGGAAACACCATATATTTT

v_gene: TRBV7-8
abundance: .
j_gene: TRBJ2-3
d_gene: TRBD2
CDR3aa: CASSSLVSRELIDTQYF
CDR3nt: TGTGCCAGCAGCTCCCTAGTTTCGCGGGAGTTGATAGATACGCAGTATTTT

v_gene: TRBV5-1
abundance: .
j_gene: TRBJ2-7
d_gene: TRBD1
CDR3aa: CASSPPKRLGTGTYEQYF
CDR3nt: TGCGCCAGCAGCCCGCCCAAACGGTTGGGGACAGGTACCTACGAGCAGTACTTC

v_gene: TRBV11-2
abundance: .
j_gene: TRBJ2-7
d_gene: .
CDR3aa: CASSLGSLIEQYF
CDR3nt: TGTGCCAGCAGCTTAGGGTCTCTAATCGAGCAGTACTTC

v_gene: TRBV6-6
abundance: .
j_gene: TRBJ1-6
d_gene: .
CDR3aa: CASSYSREGLSPLHF
CDR3nt: TGTGCCAGCAGTTACTCCAGGGAAGGTCTTTCACCCCTCCACTTT

v_gene: TRBV9
abundance: .
j_gene: TRBJ2-2
d_gene: .
CDR3aa: CASSVARIRGDTGELFF
CDR3nt: TGTGCCAGCAGCGTAGCGAGGATCCGAGGGGACACCGGGGAGCTGTTTTTT

v_gene: TRBV19
abundance: .
j_gene: TRBJ1-1
d_gene: .
CDR3aa: CASSISLNTEAFF
CDR3nt: TGTGCCAGTAGTATCTCCTTAAACACTGAAGCTTTCTTT

v_gene: TRBV6-5
abundance: .
j_gene: TRBJ2-7
d_gene: .
CDR3aa: CASSYSGEDYEQYF
CDR3nt: TGTGCCAGCAGTTACTCTGGGGAAGACTACGAGCAGTACTTC

v_gene: TRBV9
abundance: .
j_gene: TRBJ2-7
d_gene: .
CDR3aa: CASSTSSVAYEQYF
CDR3nt: TGTGCCAGCAGCACGTCTAGCGTTGCCTACGAGCAGTACTTC

v_gene: TRBV11-1
abundance: .
j_gene: TRBJ1-5
d_gene: .
CDR3aa: CASSLGRGSEQPQHF
CDR3nt: TGTGCCAGCAGCTTGGGCAGGGGCTCGGAACAGCCCCAGCATTTT

v_gene: TRBV19
abundance: .
j_gene: TRBJ1-1
d_gene: .
CDR3aa: CASRATSNTEAFF
CDR3nt: TGTGCCAGTAGAGCCACCTCAAACACTGAAGCTTTCTTT

v_gene: TRBV14
abundance: once
j_gene: TRBJ2-7
d_gene: .
CDR3aa: CASSQGHHRGSYEQYF
CDR3nt: TGTGCCAGCAGCCAAGGCCACCACCGCGGTTCCTACGAGCAGTACTTC